The 18 T cell receptor beta chains below all came from one sample that was sequenced in a study of blood T cells in healthy people across ages. Primed by a sample-barcoded 5' primer and a J-beta primer mix, a second PCR proceeded for roughly 6 to 12 cycles. TCRdb called the 5' RACE reads again in MiXCR, with one record for every CDR3 protein. Of roughly 1,800,000 distinct CDR3 sequences in the sample, roughly 50% were seen once. The sequenced material came from blood. The receptor set was obtained from a woman aged 40 to 50 in good health.

The rearrangement uses TRBV29-1 and TRBJ1-2; D remains ambiguous. The V end was cut by 0 bases, the J end by 5 bases, with 13 bases between. The V gene's germline CDR1 is SQVTM and CDR2 ANQGSEA. This CDR3 is 14 amino acids long. This CDR3 is CSVEDQGTAYGYTF. The CDR3 DNA follows: TGCAGCGTTGAAGATCAAGGCACTGCGTATGGCTACACCTTC.

V and J are TRBV6-5 and TRBJ2-1; D gene ambiguous. With 0 bases removed from V and 8 bases from J, the gap between germline ends came to 14 bases. Germline assignment: CDR1 MNHEY and CDR2 SVGAGI. The CDR3 spans 15 residues. CDR3 nucleotides: TGTGCCAGCAGTTACTCGAGCAGAGCGTTGGATGAGCAGTTCTTC. It codes for CASSYSSRALDEQFF.

The chain has TRBV2 and TRBJ1-2; D is undetermined. Germline-derived CDR1 and CDR2 are SNHLY and FYNNEI. Between the trimmed V and J ends, which lost 8 bases and 0 bases, there was a span of 13 bases. The CDR3 is 14 residues long. CDR3 in DNA: TGTGCCAGCCAGCAGCCGATAGCTAACTATGGCTACACCTTC. This encodes CASQQPIANYGYTF.

V is TRBV10-3 and J is TRBJ1-5; 11 nucleotides match TRBD1. From germline, CDR1 is ENHRY and CDR2 SYGVKD. After removal of 5 bases from V and 1 base from J, the junction contained 4 bases not matched to a gene. The CDR3 extends over 16 amino acids. Written as DNA, the CDR3 is TGTGCCATCAGTACCGGGACAGGGGGAAGCAATCAGCCCCAGCATTTT. It yields the protein CAISTGTGGSNQPQHF.

In regard to this clonotype: Here the CDR3 omits its conserved ending phenylalanine or tryptophan, so a read error is the likely source. The chain has TRBV6-5 and TRBJ2-3; D is ambiguous. The CDR3 has 13 amino acids. Germline V gene data show CDR1 as MNHEY and CDR2 as SVGAGI. The V gene lost 2 bases and the J gene lost 6 bases, with 9 bases spanning the gap. CDR3 region: CASSYDPGDTQYS. The CDR3 DNA sequence: TGTGCCAGCAGTTACGACCCCGGGGATACGCAGTATTCT.

The chain carries TRBV3-1 and TRBJ2-1; 8 positions agree with TRBD2. The J call may be wrong; the DNA end is better matched by TRBJ2-7. Germline assignment: CDR1 LGHDT and CDR2 YNNKEL (reference sequence). This CDR3 is built from 15 residues. The DNA for the CDR3 is TGTGCCAGCAGTCCCGAGCGGGGGAGGTACAATGAGCAGTACTTC. This codes for CASSPERGRYNEQYF.

The chain carries TRBV6-5 and TRBJ1-2, with 7 bases identical to TRBD1. CDR3 size: 14 residues. The J segment lost 3 bases and the V segment lost 5 bases, leaving 6 bases of the junction unmatched. CDR1 and CDR2 from the germline V gene are MNHEY and SVGAGI. CDR3 in amino acids: CASSQDRVDYGYTF. The CDR3 nucleotides are TGTGCCAGCAGTCAAGACAGGGTTGACTATGGCTACACCTTC.

The gene calls are TRBV29-1 and TRBJ2-5; 10 bases are a match to TRBD1. The CDR3 spans 13 residues. The trim removed 5 bases at V and 3 bases at J, leaving 3 bases unmatched. Germline V gene lookup returns CDR1 SQVTM and CDR2 ANQGSEA. The CDR3 protein is CSVSGTGEETQYF. The CDR3 DNA sequence: TGCAGCGTTTCCGGGACAGGGGAAGAGACCCAGTACTTC.

The genes are TRBV12-3 or TRBV12-4 and TRBJ1-5; 10 bases are shared with TRBD1. CDR3 size: 15 residues. V was clipped by 5 bases and J by 8 bases; unmatched bases: 9. The chain's CDR3 is CASSKSTGGLEPQHF. The CDR3 region has the DNA TGTGCCAGCAGTAAATCGACAGGGGGCTTGGAGCCCCAGCATTTT.

V gene TRBV3-1 combines with J gene TRBJ2-3; D possibly corresponds to TRBD1 (7 bases). V shed 7 bases and J shed 4 bases, with 15 bases lying between them. Germline CDR1 and CDR2: LGHDT and YNNKEL (reference sequence). The CDR3 consists of 14 residues. The DNA of the CDR3 is TGTGCCAGCACCCAGGGGGGATCTCCAGATACGCAGTATTTT. It translates to CASTQGGSPDTQYF.

The CDR3 sequence is CASSQAVRKGGSGFF. CDR3 nucleotides: TGTGCCAGCAGCCAAGCTGTGAGGAAGGGCGGGAGCGGTTTCTTT. The rearrangement links TRBV4-2 to TRBJ1-1; D gene unclear. Germline loops: CDR1 LGHNA, CDR2 YNFKEQ. The CDR3 sequence is 15 residues long. V gave up 1 base and J gave up 13 bases, with 22 bases separating them.

The V call is TRBV11-2, the J call TRBJ2-5, with D unclear. V was shortened by 5 bases and J by 5 bases, with 15 bases between the two germline ends. The CDR3 is made up of 14 amino acids. Germline CDR1 is SGHAT and CDR2 is FQNNGV. The chain's CDR3 is CASSRPTGYETQYF. The CDR3 bases are TGTGCCAGCAGCAGGCCCACCGGGTACGAGACCCAGTACTTC.

The chain links TRBV28 to TRBJ2-1, with 7 nucleotides matching TRBD1. Germline-derived CDR1 and CDR2 are MDHEN and SYDVKM. This CDR3 is 16 amino acids long. V was clipped by 5 bases and J by 7 bases; unmatched bases: 14. CDR3 DNA: TGTGCCAGCAGTACTCGACGACCCCAGGACAGGAATGAGCAGTTCTTC. Translation: CASSTRRPQDRNEQFF.

This clonotype was counted between two and nine times. This sequence joins TRBV4-3 and TRBJ1-4; D gene uncertain. V lost 1 base, J lost 0 bases, and 6 bases lay in between. The germline CDR1 and CDR2 sequences are LGHNA and YSLEER. CDR3 length: 15 residues. CDR3 bases: TGCGCCAGCAGCCAAGCTACCACAACTAATGAAAAACTGTTTTTT. It specifies CASSQATTTNEKLFF.

This clonotype showed up just a few times. The chain recombines TRBV5-6 with TRBJ1-4; perhaps TRBD1 as D (6 bases). The length of the CDR3 is 15 residues. Germline loops: CDR1 SGHDT, CDR2 YYEEEE. V was trimmed by 2 bases and J by 3 bases, leaving 11 bases between them. In nucleotides, the CDR3 is TGTGCCAGCAGCTTTACAGGGTCACCTAATGAAAAACTGTTTTTT. Residues: CASSFTGSPNEKLFF.

The chain combines TRBV10-3 with TRBJ1-2, with D perhaps TRBD1 (6 bases). In germline, CDR1 is ENHRY, CDR2 SYGVKD. The CDR3 is made up of 16 amino acids. The V and J ends lost 2 bases and 3 bases respectively, with 16 bases between them. This CDR3 is CAISEPAGGRHYGYTF. The CDR3 region has the DNA TGTGCCATCAGTGAGCCGGCGGGGGGCCGGCACTATGGCTACACCTTC.

This clonotype was counted a few times. This chain links TRBV6-2 or TRBV6-3 with TRBJ2-7; a weak D match, TRBD2 (5 bases). Trimming took 0 bases from V and 3 from J, leaving 12 bases between them. Germline assignment: CDR1 MNHEY and CDR2 SVGEGT. The CDR3 has 15 residues. CDR3 residues: CASSYSGIPFYEQYF. The CDR3, as DNA: TGTGCCAGCAGTTACTCCGGGATTCCATTCTACGAGCAGTACTTC.

V is TRBV12-3 or TRBV12-4 and J is TRBJ2-1; the D call may be TRBD1 or TRBD2 (5 bases each). The V gene lost 6 bases and the J gene lost 0 bases, with 15 bases spanning the gap. CDR3 length: 16 residues. CDR3 nucleotide sequence: TGTGCCAGCAGGGGGCCGGGGTTGAGCTCCTACAATGAGCAGTTCTTC. It translates to CASRGPGLSSYNEQFF.